The 30 T cell receptor beta chains reported below all come from one sample, sequenced in a study of blood T cell repertoires in COVID-19. Here immunoSEQ multiplex PCR was the method, and the copy in TCRdb shows in-frame clones only, minus some. The sample has roughly 130,000 clones, 70% to 85% seen once; the top ten hold about 17%. The sequenced sample was peripheral blood. The source of these receptors is a woman in her 50s with acute or convalescent COVID-19.

The chain combines TRBV7-8 with TRBJ1-2; D might be TRBD1 (5 bases). CDR1 and CDR2 from the germline V gene are SGHVS and FQNEAQ. Trimming took 2 bases from V and 3 from J, leaving 13 bases between them. This CDR3 contains 15 residues. The CDR3 here is CASSLRSGRDYGYTF. The CDR3 DNA follows: TGTGCCAGCAGCTTAAGGTCCGGCAGGGACTATGGCTACACCTTC.

Written as DNA, the CDR3 is TGTGCCAGCCGCCCCGGACAGGGAGCCTACGAGCAGTACTTC. This gives the protein CASRPGQGAYEQYF. This chain joins TRBV6-5 and TRBJ2-7, with TRBD1 matching 8 bases. Germline CDR1 reads MNHEY; CDR2 reads SVGAGI. V was pared by 8 bases and J by 2 bases, with 8 bases of the junction left unmatched. The CDR3 length is 14 residues.

This chain uses TRBV6-2 or TRBV6-3 with TRBJ1-2, with D unclear. Trimming removed 5 bases at V and 4 bases at J, with 8 bases between. The CDR3 is made up of 12 amino acids. Germline V lookup: CDR1 MNHEY, CDR2 SVGEGT. The CDR3 bases are TGTGCCAGCAGTGCCCTAGGCTATGGCTACACCTTC. It is translated as CASSALGYGYTF.

This chain links TRBV6-4 with TRBJ2-2; D not resolved. This CDR3 has 12 amino acids. Trimming stripped 6 bases from V and 1 base from J, with 3 bases between. Per the germline V gene, CDR1 is MRHNA and CDR2 is SNTAGT. The CDR3 coding sequence is TGTGCCAGCAGCAAGAACACCGGGGAGCTGTTTTTT. This sequence encodes CASSKNTGELFF.

V gene TRBV7-3 combines with J gene TRBJ2-3; D unclear. V was trimmed by 5 bases and J by 1 base, leaving 13 bases between them. Germline-derived CDR1 and CDR2 are SGHTA and FQGTGA. The CDR3 is made up of 15 amino acids. CDR3 DNA sequence: TGTGCCAGCAGCAAACAGCCTACTGGCACAGATACGCAGTATTTT. It encodes CASSKQPTGTDTQYF. Drawing the rest from reference TRBV7-3 and TRBJ2-3, the complete variable domain is GAGVSQTPSNKVTEKGKYVELRCDPISGHTALYWYRQSLGQGPEFLIYFQGTGAADDSGLPNDRFFAVRPEGSVSTLKIQRTERGDSAVYLCASSKQPTGTDTQYFGPGTRLTVL.

The rearrangement joins TRBV6-6 to TRBJ1-6; the D is unclear. The CDR3 totals 16 residues. The V end was cut by 5 bases, the J end by 2 bases, with 13 bases between. Germline lookup yields CDR1 MNHNY and CDR2 SVGAGI (reference sequence). Here the CDR3 DNA reads TGTGCCAGCAGTAGCTATGAAAACCCCTATAATTCACCCCTCCACTTT. Its translation is CASSSYENPYNSPLHF.

This clone was detected only a few times. The rearrangement joins TRBV6-2 or TRBV6-3 to TRBJ1-2; 7 bases agree with TRBD1. The CDR3 covers 16 residues. Trimming removed 6 bases from V and 1 base from J; junction bases left unmatched: 11. CDR1 and CDR2 (germline): MNHEY, SVGEGT. CDR3 sequence (DNA): TGTGCCAGCAGCCCTCCACCGGGACAGCTTAACTATGGCTACACCTTC. Its translation is CASSPPPGQLNYGYTF.

The V and J genes are TRBV12-5 and TRBJ2-2, with D tentatively TRBD2 (7 bases). The V gene's germline CDR1 is LGHNT and CDR2 FRNRAP. The V gene lost 4 bases and the J gene lost 6 bases, with 24 bases spanning the gap. This CDR3 spans 18 amino acids. As DNA, the CDR3 is TGTGCTAGTGGTTCGCTTCCTGATGGGGGGGCCTTAGCCGGGGAGCTGTTTTTT. This encodes CASGSLPDGGALAGELFF.

The rearrangement links TRBV15 to TRBJ2-1, with D perhaps matching TRBD1 (7 bases). This CDR3 contains 15 residues. Per germline, CDR1 LNHNV and CDR2 YYDKDF (reference sequence). Trimming removed 4 bases at V and 2 bases at J, with 12 bases between. The chain's CDR3 is CATSTRRGPYNEQFF. In nucleotides, the CDR3 is TGTGCCACCAGCACTAGGAGGGGGCCCTACAATGAGCAGTTCTTC.

J is TRBJ1-6 and V is TRBV5-4; TRBD1 might be the D (5 bases). V was cut by 0 bases and J by 6 bases, with 13 bases left in between. Looked up from germline, CDR1 is SGHNT and CDR2 is YYREEE (reference sequence). The CDR3 has 16 residues. The CDR3: CASSLGAARVNSPLHF. Here the CDR3 DNA reads TGTGCCAGCAGCTTGGGGGCGGCCAGGGTTAATTCACCCCTCCACTTT.

CDR3 sequence (DNA): TGTGCCAGCAACCAGGTCCCTTTATCTGGGGCCAACGTCCTGACTTTC. As protein: CASNQVPLSGANVLTF. The genes are TRBV28 and TRBJ2-6; no clear D gene. Germline values: CDR1 MDHEN, CDR2 SYDVKM. The V end lost 7 bases, the J end lost 1 base, and 14 bases lay between the germline ends. The CDR3 extends over 16 amino acids.

The chain has TRBV6-5 and TRBJ1-6; D is ambiguous. V shed 8 bases and J shed 5 bases, with 10 bases lying between them. The CDR3 sequence is 13 residues long. From germline, CDR1 is MNHEY and CDR2 SVGAGI. The DNA of the CDR3 is TGTGCCAGCTTTACACAGAATAATTCACCCCTCCACTTT. This codes for CASFTQNNSPLHF.

The V and J genes are TRBV2 and TRBJ1-5; a weak D match, TRBD1 (6 bases). Between the trimmed V and J ends, which lost 6 bases and 2 bases, there was a span of 11 bases. The germline V gene has CDR1 SNHLY and CDR2 FYNNEI. The CDR3 has 14 residues. The CDR3 here is CASRYRDGNQPQHF. The CDR3 DNA is TGTGCCAGCAGATACAGGGATGGCAATCAGCCCCAGCATTTT.

This chain uses TRBV27 with TRBJ2-2, with 8 bases identical to TRBD1. The J segment lost 1 base and the V segment lost 6 bases, leaving 4 bases of the junction unmatched. The CDR3 consists of 15 residues. CDR1 is MNHEY, CDR2 SMNVEV, per germline (reference sequence). CDR3 in DNA: TGTGCCAGCAGACGGGACAGGATGAACACCGGGGAGCTGTTTTTT. Translated, it gives CASRRDRMNTGELFF.

J is TRBJ2-7 and V is TRBV14, with 8 nucleotides matching TRBD2. The V segment lost 0 bases and the J segment 2 bases; nucleotides outside the gene matches: 3. This CDR3 region has 15 residues. Germline V gives CDR1 SGHDN, CDR2 FVKESK. The CDR3: CASSQDPAGAYEQYF. CDR3 sequence (DNA): TGTGCCAGCAGCCAAGATCCAGCGGGGGCCTACGAGCAGTACTTC.

The J gene is TRBJ2-3, the V gene TRBV5-1; TRBD2 agrees at 7 bases. V shed 0 bases and J 1 base; nucleotides not matched to a gene: 8. The CDR3 spans 17 residues. CDR1 SGHRS and CDR2 YFSETQ come from the germline V gene. The DNA of the CDR3 is TGCGCCAGCAGCTTGGCGGGAGGTTACTCCCGCACAGATACGCAGTATTTT. This gives the protein CASSLAGGYSRTDTQYF. Combining the CDR3 with reference TRBV5-1 and TRBJ2-3 gives the whole variable domain KAGVTQTPRYLIKTRGQQVTLSCSPISGHRSVSWYQQTPGQGLQFLFEYFSETQRNKGNFPGRFSGRQFSNSRSEMNVSTLELGDSALYLCASSLAGGYSRTDTQYFGPGTRLTVL.

The chain carries TRBV6-5 and TRBJ2-2, with TRBD2 matching 7 bases. Germline loops: CDR1 MNHEY, CDR2 SVGAGI. This CDR3 has 15 amino acids. V lost 4 bases, J lost 5 bases, and 7 bases stayed unmatched. This CDR3 is CASSFRAGWTGELFF. In DNA, the CDR3 is TGTGCCAGCAGTTTTAGAGCGGGGTGGACCGGGGAGCTGTTTTTT.

The V gene is TRBV6-6, the J gene TRBJ1-1, with D possibly being TRBD1 (6 bases). The CDR3 sequence is 16 residues long. Germline loops: CDR1 MNHNY, CDR2 SVGAGI (reference sequence). V was cut by 6 bases and J by 5 bases, with 22 bases left in between. CDR3 residues: CASRLRDTAPSTEAFF. In DNA form, the CDR3 reads TGTGCCAGCAGGTTAAGGGACACCGCCCCTTCGACTGAAGCTTTCTTT.

The J gene is TRBJ2-1, the V gene TRBV3-1 (or the pseudogene TRBV3-2), with D perhaps TRBD2 (5 bases). CDR1 is LGHDT, CDR2 YNNKEL, per germline (reference sequence). V was clipped by 4 bases and J by 2 bases, with 6 bases between them. This CDR3 region has 13 residues. The CDR3 coding sequence is TGTGCCAGCAGCCGACTACCCTACAATGAGCAGTTCTTC. Translation: CASSRLPYNEQFF.

The chain is built from TRBV11-2 and TRBJ2-7; 9 nucleotides align to TRBD2. The trim removed 5 bases at V and 6 bases at J, leaving 2 bases unmatched. The CDR3 totals 12 residues. Germline V gene data show CDR1 as SGHAT and CDR2 as FQNNGV. This CDR3 is CASSPRGGEQYF. The DNA for the CDR3 is TGTGCCAGCAGCCCGCGGGGGGGCGAGCAGTACTTC.

The J gene is TRBJ2-6, the V gene TRBV27; D is uncertain. With 4 bases removed from V and 0 bases from J, the gap between germline ends came to 7 bases. The CDR3 sequence is 15 residues long. Germline CDR1 is MNHEY and CDR2 is SMNVEV (reference sequence). In nucleotides, the CDR3 is TGTGCCAGCAGTTCACAGAGCTCTGGGGCCAACGTCCTGACTTTC. Residues: CASSSQSSGANVLTF.

The chain combines TRBV4-1 with TRBJ1-6; 7 bases line up with TRBD1. The CDR3 is made up of 16 amino acids. The germline V gene has CDR1 MGHRA and CDR2 YSYEKL. Trimming removed 3 bases from V and 7 bases from J; junction bases left unmatched: 9. CDR3 loop: CASSQIRQGRNSPLHF. For the CDR3, the DNA is TGCGCCAGCAGCCAGATCCGACAGGGAAGAAATTCACCCCTCCACTTT.

The rearrangement links TRBV12-3 or TRBV12-4 to TRBJ1-2; D unclear. The V end lost 1 base, the J end lost 4 bases, and 7 bases lay between the germline ends. The CDR3 totals 13 residues. CDR3 DNA sequence: TGTGCCAGCAGTTTAGACAGAATCTATGGCTACACCTTC. It yields the protein CASSLDRIYGYTF.

The V and J genes are TRBV4-1 and TRBJ1-4; 9 positions match TRBD1. Germline CDR1 and CDR2: MGHRA and YSYEKL. This CDR3 is built from 14 residues. The V gene end was trimmed by 5 bases and the J gene end by 4 bases; junction bases not matched to a gene: 2. The CDR3 sequence: CASSKGQGNEKLFF. The CDR3 nucleotides are TGCGCCAGCAGCAAGGGACAGGGTAATGAAAAACTGTTTTTT.

This chain joins TRBV2 and TRBJ1-1; 10 bases match TRBD1. The CDR3 is 17 amino acids. Losses at the gene ends were 6 bases for V and 5 bases for J; bases not matched to a gene: 15. Germline V CDR1 and CDR2: SNHLY, FYNNEI. DNA of the CDR3: TGTGCCAGCAGGACCCCCCGGGACAGGGGAGTTAGGACTGAAGCTTTCTTT. Amino acid sequence: CASRTPRDRGVRTEAFF.

This chain links TRBV7-2 with TRBJ2-1; 9 bases fit TRBD2. Looked up from germline, CDR1 is SGHTA and CDR2 is FQGNSA. After removal of 4 bases from V and 6 bases from J, the junction contained 7 bases not matched to a gene. The CDR3 sequence is 15 residues long. In DNA, the CDR3 is TGTGCCAGCAGCTCAAGTTCAGCGGGGGGCAATGAGCAGTTCTTC. Amino acids: CASSSSSAGGNEQFF.

V gene TRBV12-5 combines with J gene TRBJ2-1; D is ambiguous. The CDR3 runs 14 residues. Germline V gene lookup returns CDR1 LGHNT and CDR2 FRNRAP. V lost 4 bases to trimming and J lost 0 bases, with 7 bases between them. The CDR3 reads CASGSFSSYNEQFF. The CDR3 nucleotides are TGTGCTAGTGGTTCGTTCAGCTCCTACAATGAGCAGTTCTTC.

The rearrangement joins TRBV6-5 to TRBJ1-6, with TRBD1 as a possible D gene (5 bases). The CDR3 is 15 residues long. Between the trimmed V and J ends, which lost 0 bases and 5 bases, there was a span of 8 bases. Germline CDR1 reads MNHEY; CDR2 reads SVGAGI. CDR3 coding DNA: TGTGCCAGCAGTTACTCCCGACAGAATAATTCACCCCTCCACTTT. As protein: CASSYSRQNNSPLHF.

The chain uses TRBV12-3 or TRBV12-4 and TRBJ2-7; no definite D call. CDR3 size: 13 residues. V lost 3 bases and J 0 bases, leaving 6 bases between the germline ends. This CDR3 is CASSLSISYEQYF. Written as DNA, the CDR3 is TGTGCCAGCAGTTTGTCTATCTCCTACGAGCAGTACTTC.

Here the CDR3 reads CAISGVGRSSGNTIYF. As DNA, the CDR3 is TGTGCCATCTCAGGGGTGGGCAGGAGCTCTGGAAACACCATATATTTT. The genes are TRBV10-3 and TRBJ1-3, with a tentative D call TRBD1 (6 bases). Germline V lookup: CDR1 ENHRY, CDR2 SYGVKD. The CDR3 is 16 residues long. Trimming pared 8 bases from V and 0 bases from J, leaving 17 bases between.